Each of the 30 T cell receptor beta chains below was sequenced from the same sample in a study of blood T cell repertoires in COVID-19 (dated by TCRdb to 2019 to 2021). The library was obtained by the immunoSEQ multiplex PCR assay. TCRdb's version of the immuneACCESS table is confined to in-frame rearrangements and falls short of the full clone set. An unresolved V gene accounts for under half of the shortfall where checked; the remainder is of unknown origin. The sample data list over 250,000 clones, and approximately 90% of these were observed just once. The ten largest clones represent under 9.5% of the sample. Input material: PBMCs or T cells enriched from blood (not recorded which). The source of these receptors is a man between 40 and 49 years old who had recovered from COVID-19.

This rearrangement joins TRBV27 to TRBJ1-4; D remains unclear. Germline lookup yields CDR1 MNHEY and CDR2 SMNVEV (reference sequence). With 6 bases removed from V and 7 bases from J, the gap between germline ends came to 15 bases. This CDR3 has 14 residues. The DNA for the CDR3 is TGTGCCAGCAGACCCGGGTTAGTCTCTGAAAAACTGTTTTTT. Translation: CASRPGLVSEKLFF.

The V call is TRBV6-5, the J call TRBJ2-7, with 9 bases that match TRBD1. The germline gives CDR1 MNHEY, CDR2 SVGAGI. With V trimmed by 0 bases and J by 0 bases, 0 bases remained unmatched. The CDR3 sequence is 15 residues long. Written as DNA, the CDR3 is TGTGCCAGCAGTTACTCGACAGGGGGCTCCTACGAGCAGTACTTC. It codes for CASSYSTGGSYEQYF.

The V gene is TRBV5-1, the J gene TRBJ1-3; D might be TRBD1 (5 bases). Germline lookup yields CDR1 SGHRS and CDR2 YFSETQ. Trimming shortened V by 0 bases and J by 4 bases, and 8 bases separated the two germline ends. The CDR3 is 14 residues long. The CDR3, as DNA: TGCGCCAGCAGCTTGGAGAACAGGGGAAACACCATATATTTT. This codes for CASSLENRGNTIYF. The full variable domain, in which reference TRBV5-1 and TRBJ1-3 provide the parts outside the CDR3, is KAGVTQTPRYLIKTRGQQVTLSCSPISGHRSVSWYQQTPGQGLQFLFEYFSETQRNKGNFPGRFSGRQFSNSRSEMNVSTLELGDSALYLCASSLENRGNTIYFGEGSWLTVV.

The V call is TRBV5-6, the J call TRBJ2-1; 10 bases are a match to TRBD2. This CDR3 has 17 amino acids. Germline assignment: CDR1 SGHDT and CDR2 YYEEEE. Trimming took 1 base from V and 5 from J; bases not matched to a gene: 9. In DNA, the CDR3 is TGTGCCAGCAGCTTGTCGTCTAGCGGGAGCTTCGACAATGAGCAGTTCTTC. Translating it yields CASSLSSSGSFDNEQFF. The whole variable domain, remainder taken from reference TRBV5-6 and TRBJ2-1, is DAGVTQSPTHLIKTRGQQVTLRCSPKSGHDTVSWYQQALGQGPQFIFQYYEEEERQRGNFPDRFSGHQFPNYSSELNVNALLLGDSALYLCASSLSSSGSFDNEQFFGPGTRLTVL.

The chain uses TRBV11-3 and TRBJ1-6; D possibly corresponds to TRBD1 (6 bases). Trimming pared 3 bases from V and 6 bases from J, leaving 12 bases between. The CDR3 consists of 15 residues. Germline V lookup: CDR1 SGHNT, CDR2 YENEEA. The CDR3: CASSLSGAANSPLHF. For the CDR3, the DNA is TGTGCCAGCAGCTTGTCAGGGGCTGCTAATTCACCCCTCCACTTT. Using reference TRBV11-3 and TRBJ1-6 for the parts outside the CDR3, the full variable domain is EAGVVQSPRYKIIEKKQPVAFWCNPISGHNTLYWYLQNLGQGPELLIRYENEEAVDDSQLPKDRFSAERLKGVDSTLKIQPAELGDSAVYLCASSLSGAANSPLHFGNGTRLTVT.

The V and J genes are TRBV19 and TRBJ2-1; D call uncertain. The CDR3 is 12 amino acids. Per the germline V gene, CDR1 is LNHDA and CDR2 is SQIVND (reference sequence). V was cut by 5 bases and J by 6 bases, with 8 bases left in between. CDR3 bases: TGTGCCAGTAGTGTGAACTTCAATGAGCAGTTCTTC. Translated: CASSVNFNEQFF.

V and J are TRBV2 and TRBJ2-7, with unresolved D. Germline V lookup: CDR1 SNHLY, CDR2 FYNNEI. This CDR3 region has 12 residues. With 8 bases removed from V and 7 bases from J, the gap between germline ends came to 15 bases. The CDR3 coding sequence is TGTGCCAGCGTGGAGATTCGGCGGGAGCAGTACTTC. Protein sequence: CASVEIRREQYF.

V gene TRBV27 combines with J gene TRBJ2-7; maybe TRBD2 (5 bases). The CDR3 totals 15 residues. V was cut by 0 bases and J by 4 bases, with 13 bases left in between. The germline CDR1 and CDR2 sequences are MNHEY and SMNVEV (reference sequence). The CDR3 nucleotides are TGTGCCAGCAGTTTATCGGTCGGGATCCGGTACGAGCAGTACTTC. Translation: CASSLSVGIRYEQYF.

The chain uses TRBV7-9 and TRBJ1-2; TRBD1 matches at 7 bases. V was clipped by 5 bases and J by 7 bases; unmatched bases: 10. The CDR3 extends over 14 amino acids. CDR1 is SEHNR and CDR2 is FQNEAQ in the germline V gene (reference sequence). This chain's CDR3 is CASSQDRFLGGYTF. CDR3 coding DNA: TGTGCCAGCAGCCAGGACAGGTTTTTGGGTGGCTACACCTTC. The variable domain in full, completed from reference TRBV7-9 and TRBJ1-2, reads DTGVSQNPRHKITKRGQNVTFRCDPISEHNRLYWYRQTLGQGPEFLTYFQNEAQLEKSRLLSDRFSAERPKGSFSTLEIQRTEQGDSAMYLCASSQDRFLGGYTFGSGTRLTVV.

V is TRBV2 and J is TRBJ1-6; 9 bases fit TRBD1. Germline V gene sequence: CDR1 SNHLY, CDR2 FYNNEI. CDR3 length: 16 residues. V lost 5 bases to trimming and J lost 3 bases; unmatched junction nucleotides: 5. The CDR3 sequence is CASSPPDRGYNSPLHF. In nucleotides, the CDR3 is TGTGCCAGCAGTCCACCGGACAGGGGCTATAATTCACCCCTCCACTTT.

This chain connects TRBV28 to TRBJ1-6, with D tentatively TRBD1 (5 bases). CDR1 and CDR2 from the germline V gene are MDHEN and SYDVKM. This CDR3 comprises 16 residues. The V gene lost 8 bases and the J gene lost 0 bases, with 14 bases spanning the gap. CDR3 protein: CASGGPTSSYNSPLHF. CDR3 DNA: TGTGCCAGCGGGGGACCGACTAGCTCCTATAATTCACCCCTCCACTTT. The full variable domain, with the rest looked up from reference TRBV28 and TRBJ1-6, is DVKVTQSSRYLVKRTGEKVFLECVQDMDHENMFWYRQDPGLGLRLIYFSYDVKMKEKGDIPEGYSVSREKKERFSLILESASTNQTSMYLCASGGPTSSYNSPLHFGNGTRLTVT.

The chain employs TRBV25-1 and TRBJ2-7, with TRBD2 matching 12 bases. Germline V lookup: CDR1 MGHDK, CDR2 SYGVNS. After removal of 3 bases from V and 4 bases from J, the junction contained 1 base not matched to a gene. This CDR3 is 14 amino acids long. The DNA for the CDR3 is TGTGCCAGCAGTGAGACTAGCGGGGGATACGAGCAGTACTTC. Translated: CASSETSGGYEQYF.

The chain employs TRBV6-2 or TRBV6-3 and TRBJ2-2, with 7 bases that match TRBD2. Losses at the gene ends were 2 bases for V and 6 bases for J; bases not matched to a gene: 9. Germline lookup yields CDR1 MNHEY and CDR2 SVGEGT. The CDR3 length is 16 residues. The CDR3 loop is CASSYAGLGFPGELFF. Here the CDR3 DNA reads TGTGCCAGCAGTTACGCAGGACTAGGTTTTCCCGGGGAGCTGTTTTTT.

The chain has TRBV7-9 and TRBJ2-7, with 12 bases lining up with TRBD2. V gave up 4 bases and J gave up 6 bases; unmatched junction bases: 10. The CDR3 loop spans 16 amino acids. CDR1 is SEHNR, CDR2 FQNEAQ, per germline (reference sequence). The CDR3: CASSSKTSGSRGEQYF. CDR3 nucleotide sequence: TGTGCCAGCAGCTCTAAGACTAGCGGGAGTCGGGGCGAGCAGTACTTC. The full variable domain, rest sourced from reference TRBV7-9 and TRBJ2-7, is DTGVSQNPRHKITKRGQNVTFRCDPISEHNRLYWYRQTLGQGPEFLTYFQNEAQLEKSRLLSDRFSAERPKGSFSTLEIQRTEQGDSAMYLCASSSKTSGSRGEQYFGPGTRLTVT.

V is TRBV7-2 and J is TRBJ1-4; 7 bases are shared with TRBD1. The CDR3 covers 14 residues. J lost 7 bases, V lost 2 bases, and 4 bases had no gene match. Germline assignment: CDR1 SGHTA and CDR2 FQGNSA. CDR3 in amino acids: CASSLTGEGEKLFF. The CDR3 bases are TGTGCCAGCAGCTTAACAGGGGAAGGTGAAAAACTGTTTTTT.

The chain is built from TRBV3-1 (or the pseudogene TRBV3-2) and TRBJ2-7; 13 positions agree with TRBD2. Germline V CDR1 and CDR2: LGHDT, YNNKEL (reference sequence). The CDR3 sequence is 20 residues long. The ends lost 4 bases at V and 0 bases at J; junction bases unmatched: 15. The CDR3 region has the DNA TGTGCCAGCAGCCGCCCACGCCGCACTAGCGGGAGGGCCCGCTCCTACGAGCAGTACTTC. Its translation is CASSRPRRTSGRARSYEQYF.

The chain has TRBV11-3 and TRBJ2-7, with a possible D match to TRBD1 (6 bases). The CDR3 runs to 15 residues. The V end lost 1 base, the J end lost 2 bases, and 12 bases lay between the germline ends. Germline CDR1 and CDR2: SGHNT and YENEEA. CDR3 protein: CASSLGSNRAYEQYF. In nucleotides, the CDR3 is TGTGCCAGCAGCTTAGGGTCAAACAGGGCCTACGAGCAGTACTTC.

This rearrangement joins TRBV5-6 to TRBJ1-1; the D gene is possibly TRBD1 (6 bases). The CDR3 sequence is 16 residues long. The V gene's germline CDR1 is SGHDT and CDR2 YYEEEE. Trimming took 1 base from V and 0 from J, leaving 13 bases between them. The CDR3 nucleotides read TGTGCCAGCAGCTTGTACAGGGTTGATGTGAACACTGAAGCTTTCTTT. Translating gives CASSLYRVDVNTEAFF.

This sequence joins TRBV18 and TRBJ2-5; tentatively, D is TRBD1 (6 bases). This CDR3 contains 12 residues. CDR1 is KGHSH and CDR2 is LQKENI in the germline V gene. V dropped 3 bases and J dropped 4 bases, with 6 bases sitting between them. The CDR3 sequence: CASSPRGETQYF. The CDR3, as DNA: TGTGCCAGCTCACCCAGGGGAGAGACCCAGTACTTC.

CDR3 coding DNA: TGTGCCAGCAGTCCCATTGGACAGGGCGGGGACACCATATATTTT. Translated: CASSPIGQGGDTIYF. The chain has TRBV27 and TRBJ1-3; 8 bases fit TRBD1. The J segment lost 8 bases and the V segment lost 5 bases, leaving 11 bases of the junction unmatched. Germline V gene data show CDR1 as MNHEY and CDR2 as SMNVEV (reference sequence). This CDR3 is 15 amino acids long.

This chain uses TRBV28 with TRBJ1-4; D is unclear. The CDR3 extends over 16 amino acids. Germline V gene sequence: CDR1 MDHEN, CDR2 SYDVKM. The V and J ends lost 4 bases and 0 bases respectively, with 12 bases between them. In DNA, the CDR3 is TGTGCCAGCAGTTCCGGTAGGGAGGCAACTAATGAAAAACTGTTTTTT. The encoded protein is CASSSGREATNEKLFF.

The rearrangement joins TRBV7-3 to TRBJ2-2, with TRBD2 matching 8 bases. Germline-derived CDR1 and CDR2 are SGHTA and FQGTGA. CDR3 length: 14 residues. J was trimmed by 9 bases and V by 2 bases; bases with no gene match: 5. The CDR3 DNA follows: TGTGCCAGCAGCTTACAAGCGGGGGACCGGGAGCTGTTTTTT. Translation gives CASSLQAGDRELFF. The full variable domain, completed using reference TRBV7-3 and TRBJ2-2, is GAGVSQTPSNKVTEKGKYVELRCDPISGHTALYWYRQSLGQGPEFLIYFQGTGAADDSGLPNDRFFAVRPEGSVSTLKIQRTERGDSAVYLCASSLQAGDRELFFGEGSRLTVL.

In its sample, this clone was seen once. The CDR3 sequence: CASSWGTGGTEAFF. The DNA of the CDR3 is TGTGCCAGCAGTTGGGGGACAGGGGGCACTGAAGCTTTCTTT. The chain combines TRBV27 with TRBJ1-1; 11 nucleotides align to TRBD1. With V trimmed by 4 bases and J by 4 bases, 2 bases remained unmatched. Germline V gene data show CDR1 as MNHEY and CDR2 as SMNVEV (reference sequence). This CDR3 has 14 amino acids.

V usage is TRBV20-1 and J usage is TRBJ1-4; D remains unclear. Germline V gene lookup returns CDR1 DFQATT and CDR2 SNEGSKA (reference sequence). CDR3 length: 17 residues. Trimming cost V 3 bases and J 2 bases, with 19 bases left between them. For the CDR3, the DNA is TGCAGTGCTAGTAGTAAAGGGAGCGCCCCCACTAATGAAAAACTGTTTTTT. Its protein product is CSASSKGSAPTNEKLFF.

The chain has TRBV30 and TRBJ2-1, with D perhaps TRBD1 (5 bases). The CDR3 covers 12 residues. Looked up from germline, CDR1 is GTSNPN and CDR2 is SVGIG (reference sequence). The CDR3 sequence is CALAPVRDEQFF. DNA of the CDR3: TGTGCTCTGGCCCCGGTCAGGGATGAGCAGTTCTTC.

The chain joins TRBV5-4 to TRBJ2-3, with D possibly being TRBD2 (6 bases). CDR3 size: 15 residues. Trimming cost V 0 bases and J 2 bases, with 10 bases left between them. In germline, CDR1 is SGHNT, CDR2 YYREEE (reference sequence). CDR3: CASSLGLDPTDTQYF. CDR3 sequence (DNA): TGTGCCAGCAGCTTGGGACTAGACCCCACAGATACGCAGTATTTT.

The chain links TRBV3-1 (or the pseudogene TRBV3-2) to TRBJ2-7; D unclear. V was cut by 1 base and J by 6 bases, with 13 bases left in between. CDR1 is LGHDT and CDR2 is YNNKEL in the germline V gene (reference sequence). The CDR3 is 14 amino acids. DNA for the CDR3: TGTGCCAGCAGCCAAGTTCTTCTCGGGTCCGAGCAGTACTTC. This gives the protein CASSQVLLGSEQYF.

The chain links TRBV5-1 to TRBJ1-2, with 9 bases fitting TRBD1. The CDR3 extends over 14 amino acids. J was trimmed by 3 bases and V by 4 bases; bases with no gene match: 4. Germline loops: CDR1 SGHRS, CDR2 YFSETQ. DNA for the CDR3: TGCGCCAGCAGCCAACAGGGGGCGGACTATGGCTACACCTTC. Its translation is CASSQQGADYGYTF.

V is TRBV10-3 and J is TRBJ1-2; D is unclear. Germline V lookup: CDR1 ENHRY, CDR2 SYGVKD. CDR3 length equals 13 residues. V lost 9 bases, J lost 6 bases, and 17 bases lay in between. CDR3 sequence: CAIYSGREDGYTF. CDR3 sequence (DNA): TGTGCCATATATTCTGGGAGGGAGGATGGCTACACCTTC.

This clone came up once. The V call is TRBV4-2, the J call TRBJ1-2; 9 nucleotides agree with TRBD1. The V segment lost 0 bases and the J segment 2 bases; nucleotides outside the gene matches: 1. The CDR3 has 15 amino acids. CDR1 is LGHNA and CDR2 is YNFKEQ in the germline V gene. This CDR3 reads CASSQEGQGNYGYTF. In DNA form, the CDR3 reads TGTGCCAGCAGCCAAGAGGGACAGGGAAACTATGGCTACACCTTC.